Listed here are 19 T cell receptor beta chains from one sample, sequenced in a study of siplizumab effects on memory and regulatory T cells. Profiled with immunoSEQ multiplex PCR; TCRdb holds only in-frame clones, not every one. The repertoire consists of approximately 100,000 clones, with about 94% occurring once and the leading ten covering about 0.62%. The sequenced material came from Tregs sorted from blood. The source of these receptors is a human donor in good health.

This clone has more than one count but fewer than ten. CDR3 in amino acids: CAWSVQKRTQYF. CDR3 bases: TGTGCCTGGAGTGTACAGAAGAGAACCCAGTACTTC. The genes are TRBV30 and TRBJ2-5, with unresolved D. CDR1 and CDR2 from the germline V gene are GTSNPN and SVGIG (reference sequence). This CDR3 is 12 amino acids long. Trimming took off 0 bases at V and 8 bases at J, with 10 bases between the two ends.

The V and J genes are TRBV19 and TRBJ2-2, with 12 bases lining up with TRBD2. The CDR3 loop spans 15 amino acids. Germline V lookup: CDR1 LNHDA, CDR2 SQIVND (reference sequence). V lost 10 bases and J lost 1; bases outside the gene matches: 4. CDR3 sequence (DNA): TGTGCCACCGGGGGACTAGCGGGGAACACCGGGGAGCTGTTTTTT. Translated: CATGGLAGNTGELFF.

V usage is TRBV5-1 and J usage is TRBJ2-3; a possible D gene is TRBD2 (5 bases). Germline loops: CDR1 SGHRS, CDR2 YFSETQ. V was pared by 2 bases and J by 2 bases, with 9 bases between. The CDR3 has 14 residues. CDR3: CASSFLASTDTQYF. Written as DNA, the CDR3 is TGCGCCAGCAGCTTTCTAGCTTCCACAGATACGCAGTATTTT. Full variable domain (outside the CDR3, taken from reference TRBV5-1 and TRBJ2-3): KAGVTQTPRYLIKTRGQQVTLSCSPISGHRSVSWYQQTPGQGLQFLFEYFSETQRNKGNFPGRFSGRQFSNSRSEMNVSTLELGDSALYLCASSFLASTDTQYFGPGTRLTVL.

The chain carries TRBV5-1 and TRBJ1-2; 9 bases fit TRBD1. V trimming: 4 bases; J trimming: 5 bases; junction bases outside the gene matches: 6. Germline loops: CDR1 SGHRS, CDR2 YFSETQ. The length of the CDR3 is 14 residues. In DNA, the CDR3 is TGCGCCAGCAGCGGAGGACAGGGGAAATATGGCTACACCTTC. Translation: CASSGGQGKYGYTF. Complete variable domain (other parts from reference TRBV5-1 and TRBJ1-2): KAGVTQTPRYLIKTRGQQVTLSCSPISGHRSVSWYQQTPGQGLQFLFEYFSETQRNKGNFPGRFSGRQFSNSRSEMNVSTLELGDSALYLCASSGGQGKYGYTFGSGTRLTVV.

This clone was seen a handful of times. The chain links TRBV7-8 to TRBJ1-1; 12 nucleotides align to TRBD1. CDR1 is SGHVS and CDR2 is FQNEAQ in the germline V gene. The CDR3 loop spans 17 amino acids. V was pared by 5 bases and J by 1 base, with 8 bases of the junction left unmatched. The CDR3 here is CASSTRDRGRWNTEAFF. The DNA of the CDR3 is TGTGCCAGCAGCACCCGGGACAGGGGGCGGTGGAACACTGAAGCTTTCTTT. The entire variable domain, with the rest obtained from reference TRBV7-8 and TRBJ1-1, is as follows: GAGVSQSPRYKVAKRGQDVALRCDPISGHVSLFWYQQALGQGPEFLTYFQNEAQLDKSGLPSDRFFAERPEGSVSTLKIQRTQQEDSAVYLCASSTRDRGRWNTEAFFGQGTRLTVV.

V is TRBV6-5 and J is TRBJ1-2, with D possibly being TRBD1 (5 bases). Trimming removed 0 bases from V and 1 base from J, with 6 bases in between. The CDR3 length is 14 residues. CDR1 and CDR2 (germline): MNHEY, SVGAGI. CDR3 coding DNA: TGTGCCAGCAGTTACTCGAGGGGTAACTATGGCTACACCTTC. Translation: CASSYSRGNYGYTF.

CDR3 sequence reads: CASSLGGQYEQYF. The DNA of the CDR3 is TGTGCCAGCAGCTTAGGCGGACAGTACGAGCAGTACTTC. The genes are TRBV11-3 and TRBJ2-7; D possibly corresponds to TRBD1 (6 bases). This CDR3 region has 13 residues. Germline V lookup: CDR1 SGHNT, CDR2 YENEEA. Trimming took off 1 base at V and 4 bases at J, with 8 bases between the two ends.

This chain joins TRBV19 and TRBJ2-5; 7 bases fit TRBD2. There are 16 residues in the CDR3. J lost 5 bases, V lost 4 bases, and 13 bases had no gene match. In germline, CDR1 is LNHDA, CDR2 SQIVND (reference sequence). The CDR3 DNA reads TGTGCCAGTAGTACGAAATACAGAGGGCGGGGGGAGACCCAGTACTTC. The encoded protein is CASSTKYRGRGETQYF.

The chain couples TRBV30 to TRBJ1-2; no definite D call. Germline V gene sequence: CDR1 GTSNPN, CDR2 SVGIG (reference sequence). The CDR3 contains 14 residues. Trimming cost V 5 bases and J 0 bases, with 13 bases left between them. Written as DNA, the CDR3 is TGTGCCTGGGGTGGTCGCCGACCTAACTATGGCTACACCTTC. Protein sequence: CAWGGRRPNYGYTF.

CDR3 loop: CAWSPTGTEAFF. Here the CDR3 DNA reads TGTGCCTGGAGTCCAACGGGGACTGAAGCTTTCTTT. The gene calls are TRBV30 and TRBJ1-1; D is unresolved. The CDR3 runs 12 residues. The ends were cut back, 2 bases at V and 5 bases at J, with 9 bases in the middle. Germline lookup yields CDR1 GTSNPN and CDR2 SVGIG (reference sequence).

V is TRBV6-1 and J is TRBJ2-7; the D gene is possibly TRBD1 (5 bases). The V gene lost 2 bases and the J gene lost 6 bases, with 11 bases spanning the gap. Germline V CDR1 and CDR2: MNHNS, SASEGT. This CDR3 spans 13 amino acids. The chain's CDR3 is CASSESREGEQYF. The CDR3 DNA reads TGTGCCAGCAGTGAATCCAGGGAAGGCGAGCAGTACTTC.

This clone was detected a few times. The CDR3 DNA reads as TGTGCCAGCATTCGGGGGGGCTTGGTTGACTATGGCTACACCTTC. This encodes CASIRGGLVDYGYTF. The chain combines TRBV2 with TRBJ1-2, with a possible D match to TRBD1 (6 bases). With 7 bases removed from V and 3 bases from J, the gap between germline ends came to 18 bases. Looked up from germline, CDR1 is SNHLY and CDR2 is FYNNEI. The CDR3 extends over 15 amino acids.

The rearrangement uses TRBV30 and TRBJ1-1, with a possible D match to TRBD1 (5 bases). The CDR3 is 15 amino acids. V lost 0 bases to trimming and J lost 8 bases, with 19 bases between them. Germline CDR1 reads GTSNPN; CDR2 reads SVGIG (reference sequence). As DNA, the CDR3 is TGTGCCTGGAGTGTACGTTGGGGTATCGGGACCGAAGCTTTCTTT. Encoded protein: CAWSVRWGIGTEAFF. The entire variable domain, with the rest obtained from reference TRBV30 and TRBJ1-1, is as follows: SQTIHQWPATLVQPVGSPLSLECTVEGTSNPNLYWYRQAAGRGLQLLFYSVGIGQISSEVPQNLSASRPQDRQFILSSKKLLLSDSGFYLCAWSVRWGIGTEAFFGQGTRLTVV.

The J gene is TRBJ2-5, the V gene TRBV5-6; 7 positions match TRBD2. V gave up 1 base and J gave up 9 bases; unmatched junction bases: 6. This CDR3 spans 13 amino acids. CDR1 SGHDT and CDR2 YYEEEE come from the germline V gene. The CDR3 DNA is TGTGCCAGCAGCTTGAGCGGCCGGGGGGCCCAGTACTTC. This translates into CASSLSGRGAQYF.

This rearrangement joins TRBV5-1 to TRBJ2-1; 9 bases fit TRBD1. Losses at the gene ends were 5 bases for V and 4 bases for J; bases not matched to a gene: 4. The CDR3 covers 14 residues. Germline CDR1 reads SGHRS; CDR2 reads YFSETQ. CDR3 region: CASRGDREYNEQFF. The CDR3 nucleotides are TGCGCCAGCAGAGGGGACAGGGAATACAATGAGCAGTTCTTC.

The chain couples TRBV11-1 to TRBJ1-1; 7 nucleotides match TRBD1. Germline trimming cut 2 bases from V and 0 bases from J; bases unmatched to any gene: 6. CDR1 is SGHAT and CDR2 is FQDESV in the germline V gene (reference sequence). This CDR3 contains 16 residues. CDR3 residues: CASSLTGTALNTEAFF. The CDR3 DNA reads TGTGCCAGCAGCTTAACAGGGACAGCCCTGAACACTGAAGCTTTCTTT. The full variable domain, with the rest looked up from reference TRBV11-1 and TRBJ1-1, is EAEVAQSPRYKITEKSQAVAFWCDPISGHATLYWYRQILGQGPELLVQFQDESVVDDSQLPKDRFSAERLKGVDSTLKIQPAELGDSAMYLCASSLTGTALNTEAFFGQGTRLTVV.

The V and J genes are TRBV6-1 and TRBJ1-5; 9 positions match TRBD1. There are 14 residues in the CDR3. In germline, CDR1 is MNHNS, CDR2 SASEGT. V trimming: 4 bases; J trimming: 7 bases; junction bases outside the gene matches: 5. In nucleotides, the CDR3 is TGTGCCAGCAGTGGGGACAGGGTGGGGCAGCCCCAGCATTTT. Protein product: CASSGDRVGQPQHF.

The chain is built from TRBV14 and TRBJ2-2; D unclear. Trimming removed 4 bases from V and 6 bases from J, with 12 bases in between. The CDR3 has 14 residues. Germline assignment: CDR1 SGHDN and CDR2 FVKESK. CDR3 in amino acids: CASSRTQPAGELFF. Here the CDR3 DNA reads TGTGCCAGCAGCCGTACACAGCCCGCCGGGGAGCTGTTTTTT.

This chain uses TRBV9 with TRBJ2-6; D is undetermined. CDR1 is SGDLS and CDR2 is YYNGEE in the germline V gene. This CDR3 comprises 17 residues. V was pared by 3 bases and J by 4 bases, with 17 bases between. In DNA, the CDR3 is TGTGCCAGCAGCGGGATAGGGCCCTTGAGGGGGGCCAACGTCCTGACTTTC. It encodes CASSGIGPLRGANVLTF.